The 21 T cell receptor beta chains below were found in one sample sequenced in a study of beta chain features in type 1 diabetes. Overall study findings and caveats: TCRB CDR3 length was moderately but significantly reduced in all four CD4+ subsets of Type 1 diabetes patients.

The antigens of these receptors remain unknown. What was sequenced were expressed TCRB transcripts, since all of the isolated RNA had been reverse transcribed. TCRdb's copy holds only in-frame clones and misses some; the assay was immunoSEQ multiplex PCR. The sample has around 690,000 clones; about an eighth are singletons. The sample taken for sequencing was naive CD4+ T cells from blood. The receptor source for this set is a man aged 25-45 years with type 1 diabetes.

The chain couples TRBV2 to TRBJ1-6, with D tentatively TRBD1 (6 bases). V lost 4 bases to trimming and J lost 0 bases, with 13 bases between them. The CDR3 is 17 amino acids. CDR1 is SNHLY and CDR2 is FYNNEI in the germline V gene. CDR3 DNA sequence: TGTGCCAGCAGTGGCCCGGGGGCCAGCTCCTATAATTCACCCCTCCACTTT. It yields the protein CASSGPGASSYNSPLHF. Combining the CDR3 with reference TRBV2 and TRBJ1-6 gives the whole variable domain EPEVTQTPSHQVTQMGQEVILRCVPISNHLYFYWYRQILGQKVEFLVSFYNNEISEKSEIFDDQFSVERPDGSNFTLKIRSTKLEDSAMYFCASSGPGASSYNSPLHFGNGTRLTVT.

In this sample, this clone turned up a few times. The chain combines TRBV30 with TRBJ2-1; TRBD2 agrees at 10 bases. The germline V gene encodes CDR1 GTSNPN and CDR2 SVGIG (reference sequence). Trimming removed 2 bases from V and 6 bases from J; junction bases left unmatched: 4. This CDR3 contains 14 residues. The chain's CDR3 is CAWSSGGALNEQFF. CDR3 bases: TGTGCCTGGAGTAGCGGGGGGGCACTCAATGAGCAGTTCTTC.

This sequence joins TRBV6-6 and TRBJ1-2, with 8 nucleotides matching TRBD1. Germline V gives CDR1 MNHNY, CDR2 SVGAGI (reference sequence). This CDR3 contains 14 residues. With V trimmed by 5 bases and J by 2 bases, 4 bases remained unmatched. The CDR3 here is CASSTRTGNYGYTF. DNA for the CDR3: TGTGCCAGCAGTACCCGGACAGGGAACTATGGCTACACCTTC.

This clone has a handful of counts. J is TRBJ2-2 and V is TRBV15, with D possibly matching TRBD1 (7 bases). Germline V gene data show CDR1 as LNHNV and CDR2 as YYDKDF (reference sequence). CDR3 length: 15 residues. V lost 2 bases to trimming and J lost 3 bases, with 10 bases between them. The CDR3 loop reads CATSRQGGHTGELFF. In DNA form, the CDR3 reads TGTGCCACCAGCAGACAGGGGGGTCACACCGGGGAGCTGTTTTTT.

This clone has just one count. V usage is TRBV5-1 and J usage is TRBJ2-3; 10 bases fit TRBD1. V lost 5 bases, J lost 6 bases, and 9 bases stayed unmatched. Germline V gene data show CDR1 as SGHRS and CDR2 as YFSETQ. The CDR3 has 15 residues. The CDR3: CASRFVETGGDTQYF. For the CDR3, the DNA is TGCGCCAGCAGATTCGTTGAGACAGGGGGCGATACGCAGTATTTT.

The chain uses TRBV4-1 and TRBJ2-1; 15 nucleotides match TRBD2. V lost 0 bases, J lost 10 bases, and 10 bases stayed unmatched. The CDR3 totals 18 residues. Germline CDR1 reads MGHRA; CDR2 reads YSYEKL. CDR3 sequence reads: CASSQDRPGLAGGLEQFF. CDR3 DNA: TGCGCCAGCAGCCAAGATCGACCCGGACTAGCGGGGGGGCTCGAGCAGTTCTTC.

The CDR3 loop is CASRGQGGYEQYF. The CDR3 region has the DNA TGTGCCAGCAGGGGACAGGGGGGCTACGAGCAGTACTTC. This rearrangement joins TRBV25-1 to TRBJ2-7; 11 bases agree with TRBD1. This CDR3 has 13 residues. In germline, CDR1 is MGHDK, CDR2 SYGVNS. With V trimmed by 6 bases and J by 3 bases, 1 base remained unmatched.

J is TRBJ2-4 and V is TRBV2; the D gene is possibly TRBD2 (5 bases). The CDR3 contains 14 residues. V gave up 1 base and J gave up 2 bases, with 6 bases separating them. The germline CDR1 and CDR2 sequences are SNHLY and FYNNEI. In DNA form, the CDR3 reads TGTGCCAGCAGTGAAGGAGGGACCAAAAACATTCAGTACTTC. Translation gives CASSEGGTKNIQYF.

This clone has more than one count but fewer than ten. V usage is TRBV2 and J usage is TRBJ2-6, with a possible D match to TRBD1 (5 bases). CDR1 and CDR2 (germline): SNHLY, FYNNEI. Trimming left V 7 bases short and J 4 bases short, with 17 bases between. CDR3 size: 16 residues. CDR3 amino acids: CASIFSRVSGANVLTF. CDR3 nucleotides: TGTGCCAGCATCTTCTCCAGGGTTTCAGGGGCCAACGTCCTGACTTTC.

The sample holds a few counts of this clone. The chain employs TRBV5-1 and TRBJ2-1; 12 nucleotides align to TRBD2. The CDR3 spans 15 residues. With 5 bases clipped from V and 4 bases from J, the junction kept 4 bases outside the gene matches. CDR1 and CDR2 from the germline V gene are SGHRS and YFSETQ. CDR3 protein: CASRLTSGGYNEQFF. The DNA of the CDR3 is TGCGCCAGCAGACTGACTAGCGGGGGATACAATGAGCAGTTCTTC.

The chain uses TRBV5-6 and TRBJ1-1; 7 nucleotides align to TRBD1. The CDR3 is 15 amino acids. Germline V gene data show CDR1 as SGHDT and CDR2 as YYEEEE. V gave up 4 bases and J gave up 0 bases; unmatched junction bases: 6. The CDR3 loop is CASSQDRTMNTEAFF. DNA of the CDR3: TGTGCCAGCAGCCAGGACAGGACCATGAACACTGAAGCTTTCTTT.

This clone was counted only a few times. This rearrangement joins TRBV6-6 to TRBJ1-1; 9 nucleotides agree with TRBD1. With V trimmed by 7 bases and J by 5 bases, 5 bases remained unmatched. The CDR3 covers 13 residues. The germline CDR1 and CDR2 sequences are MNHNY and SVGAGI (reference sequence). Here the CDR3 DNA reads TGTGCCAGCATACGGACAGGGGTAACTGAAGCTTTCTTT. This codes for CASIRTGVTEAFF.

This clone was picked up a small number of times. J is TRBJ1-2 and V is TRBV11-2; D ambiguous. V was shortened by 8 bases and J by 4 bases, with 14 bases between the two germline ends. Germline V gives CDR1 SGHAT, CDR2 FQNNGV. The CDR3 totals 13 residues. The CDR3 DNA reads as TGTGCCAGCCGCGGTCTGGGCAGCTATGGCTACACCTTC. This translates into CASRGLGSYGYTF.

The V and J genes are TRBV15 and TRBJ2-7; D may be TRBD1 (6 bases). This CDR3 spans 18 amino acids. Looked up from germline, CDR1 is LNHNV and CDR2 is YYDKDF (reference sequence). Between the trimmed V and J ends, which lost 0 bases and 2 bases, there was a span of 20 bases. CDR3 nucleotide sequence: TGTGCCACCAGCAGAGATTGGTCGGACAGTACCCGCCCCTACGAGCAGTACTTC. The encoded protein is CATSRDWSDSTRPYEQYF.

CDR3 amino acids: CASSVQGRSAEAFF. As DNA, the CDR3 is TGTGCCAGCAGCGTACAGGGTAGGAGCGCTGAAGCTTTCTTT. V usage is TRBV11-3 and J usage is TRBJ1-1, with D possibly TRBD1 on 6 matching bases. CDR1 and CDR2 from the germline V gene are SGHNT and YENEEA. The CDR3 has 14 amino acids. V lost 5 bases, J lost 6 bases, and 16 bases lay in between.

V is TRBV7-9 and J is TRBJ1-2; a possible D gene is TRBD1 (5 bases). V was clipped by 1 base and J by 7 bases, with 13 bases between them. CDR1 is SEHNR, CDR2 FQNEAQ, per germline (reference sequence). The CDR3 is 14 amino acids. CDR3 sequence (DNA): TGTGCCAGCAGCTTAGGCCCAGGGTTTGGTGGCTACACCTTC. Encoded protein: CASSLGPGFGGYTF.

The J gene is TRBJ1-6, the V gene TRBV6-6; TRBD1 matches 7 bases. The CDR3 consists of 16 residues. Trimming removed 8 bases from V and 0 bases from J; junction bases left unmatched: 7. Germline V gene sequence: CDR1 MNHNY, CDR2 SVGAGI (reference sequence). CDR3 bases: TGTGCCAGCCGTGGGACAGCGAGCTCCTATAATTCACCCCTCCACTTT. It yields the protein CASRGTASSYNSPLHF.

This clone was detected only a few times. The chain has TRBV6-1 and TRBJ2-5, with unresolved D. CDR3 size: 15 residues. Germline CDR1 reads MNHNS; CDR2 reads SASEGT. Trimming removed 0 bases at V and 5 bases at J, with 13 bases between. CDR3 DNA sequence: TGTGCCAGCAGTGAAGCTGACCCGCCCTGGGAGACCCAGTACTTC. Protein product: CASSEADPPWETQYF.

Only a few counts were recorded for this clone. The chain recombines TRBV7-9 with TRBJ2-3; D call uncertain. From germline, CDR1 is SEHNR and CDR2 FQNEAQ (reference sequence). The CDR3 sequence is 13 residues long. V lost 4 bases and J 3 bases, leaving 8 bases between the germline ends. In nucleotides, the CDR3 is TGTGCCAGCAGCTCTAGAAGGACAGATACGCAGTATTTT. This translates into CASSSRRTDTQYF.

In its sample, this clone was seen a few times. V and J are TRBV4-3 and TRBJ2-4; no clear D gene. V was cut by 1 base and J by 4 bases, with 11 bases left in between. The CDR3 extends over 15 amino acids. CDR1 and CDR2 from the germline V gene are LGHNA and YSLEER. CDR3 sequence (DNA): TGCGCCAGCAGCCAAGGTCCCTTACTAAAAAACATTCAGTACTTC. Its protein product is CASSQGPLLKNIQYF.

This clone was observed once. An end of the junction does not agree with germline; a read error may underlie this. The rearrangement uses TRBV7-9 and TRBJ2-7; 14 bases line up with TRBD2. Germline CDR1 SEHNR, CDR2 FQNEAQ (reference sequence). The CDR3 runs to 14 residues. CDR3 DNA sequence: TGTGCCAGCAGCCCGGGACTAGCGGGGGATTTCCCAACCTTC. Protein product: CASSPGLAGDFPTF.